Below are 30 T cell receptor beta chains sequenced from a single sample in a study of regulatory T cells in long-lasting Graves disease. As for time point: newly diagnosed GD, antithyroid drugs for less than 3 months. RNA from PBMCs was the source of the TCR library. Researchers made TCR beta libraries by using iRepertoire HTBI primers and running Arm-PCR on CDR3 regions. MiXCR, run by TCRdb on the multiplex PCR reads, gives a single entry per CDR3 protein. Of 400,000 to 500,000 distinct CDR3 sequences in the sample, about 15% were seen once. These same records also appear under a second study, on T cells in Graves' hyperthyroidism and ophthalmopathy.

The sample in question was peripheral blood mononuclear cells (PBMCs), obtained at new diagnosis, from a patient treated with antithyroid drugs. These receptors all stem from a woman aged 18 to 35 with Graves disease.

The chain employs TRBV9 and TRBJ2-3; D is ambiguous. This CDR3 has 15 amino acids. The germline V gene encodes CDR1 SGDLS and CDR2 YYNGEE. V gave up 0 bases and J gave up 2 bases, with 10 bases separating them. In DNA, the CDR3 is TGTGCCAGCAGCGTAGGGGGTTCCCCCACAGATACGCAGTATTTT. This codes for CASSVGGSPTDTQYF.

This clonotype came up many times. The chain recombines TRBV29-1 with TRBJ2-7; D might be TRBD2 (5 bases). The germline gives CDR1 SQVTM, CDR2 ANQGSEA. The CDR3 is 14 residues long. The V end was cut by 4 bases, the J end by 1 base, with 14 bases between. CDR3 loop: CSVVSVAGSYEQYF. The CDR3 DNA reads as TGCAGCGTTGTTAGCGTTGCTGGTTCCTACGAGCAGTACTTC.

This clonotype was observed a handful of times. CDR3 coding DNA: TGTGCCAGCAGCCAAGCTCCGGGACTAGCGGGATTACAGCAGTACTTC. This gives the protein CASSQAPGLAGLQQYF. The V and J genes are TRBV3-1 and TRBJ2-7; 13 nucleotides align to TRBD2. The germline V gene has CDR1 LGHDT and CDR2 YNNKEL (reference sequence). CDR3 size: 16 residues. Trimming removed 1 base from V and 8 bases from J; junction bases left unmatched: 8.

This clonotype was seen many times. The chain has TRBV4-1 and TRBJ2-3; 13 nucleotides match TRBD2. This CDR3 contains 20 residues. Germline V gives CDR1 MGHRA, CDR2 YSYEKL. After removal of 0 bases from V and 0 bases from J, the junction contained 9 bases not matched to a gene. The CDR3 DNA follows: TGCGCCAGCAGCCAAGATACTAGCGGGAGGGTCCTCGCTAGCACAGATACGCAGTATTTT. It is translated as CASSQDTSGRVLASTDTQYF.

The J gene is TRBJ2-1, the V gene TRBV10-1, with 11 bases lining up with TRBD2. V was clipped by 11 bases and J by 5 bases; unmatched bases: 2. The CDR3 runs to 12 residues. CDR1 is WNHNN, CDR2 SYGVQD, per germline (reference sequence). The CDR3 DNA reads TGCGCCTGGGGACTAGCGGACAATGAGCAGTTCTTC. Translated, it gives CAWGLADNEQFF.

This clonotype showed up just a few times. A much larger clonotype is one base distant, so this may be a read error. The chain is built from TRBV7-9 and TRBJ2-3; a weak D match, TRBD2 (6 bases). The J call is in doubt because the DNA end fits TRBJ2-7 better. Per germline, CDR1 SEHNR and CDR2 FQNEAQ (reference sequence). This CDR3 is built from 13 residues. This chain's CDR3 is CASSFPGRGEQYF. The CDR3 DNA reads as TGTGCCAGCAGCTTCCCAGGGCGGGGTGAGCAGTACTTC.

In this sample, this clonotype turned up a few times. The rearrangement links TRBV20-1 to TRBJ1-5, with 9 bases aligning to TRBD1. The germline V gene has CDR1 DFQATT and CDR2 SNEGSKA (reference sequence). V lost 3 bases and J lost 0; bases outside the gene matches: 12. The CDR3 sequence is 18 residues long. The CDR3, as DNA: TGCAGTGCTAGGGATCATACGGACAGGGGATATAGCAATCAGCCCCAGCATTTT. Amino acid sequence: CSARDHTDRGYSNQPQHF.

CDR3 residues: CATSDDGTPYGYTF. The CDR3 region has the DNA TGTGCCACCAGTGACGACGGGACGCCCTATGGCTACACCTTC. This chain links TRBV24-1 with TRBJ1-2; D possibly corresponds to TRBD1 (5 bases). Germline V gene lookup returns CDR1 KGHDR and CDR2 SFDVKD. V dropped 4 bases and J dropped 4 bases, with 12 bases sitting between them. There are 14 residues in the CDR3.

This clonotype was seen ten or more times. The V gene is TRBV2, the J gene TRBJ1-1, with D possibly matching TRBD1 (5 bases). This CDR3 region has 14 residues. The germline V gene encodes CDR1 SNHLY and CDR2 FYNNEI. V lost 2 bases and J lost 0, with 7 bases in between. The DNA of the CDR3 is TGTGCCAGCAGTGAACAGGGCGTGAACACTGAAGCTTTCTTT. Translating gives CASSEQGVNTEAFF. The variable domain in full, completed from reference TRBV2 and TRBJ1-1, reads EPEVTQTPSHQVTQMGQEVILRCVPISNHLYFYWYRQILGQKVEFLVSFYNNEISEKSEIFDDQFSVERPDGSNFTLKIRSTKLEDSAMYFCASSEQGVNTEAFFGQGTRLTVV.

The genes are TRBV6-1 and TRBJ2-1; TRBD2 aligns across 13 bases. Trimming at V came to 6 bases and at J to 0 bases, leaving 11 bases not matched to a gene. Germline lookup yields CDR1 MNHNS and CDR2 SASEGT. This CDR3 has 19 amino acids. This CDR3 reads CASSSGLAGKKSSYNEQFF. The DNA of the CDR3 is TGTGCCAGCAGCTCGGGACTAGCGGGAAAAAAAAGCTCCTACAATGAGCAGTTCTTC.

V and J are TRBV19 and TRBJ2-6; 7 nucleotides line up with TRBD2. The CDR3 has 16 residues. V lost 5 bases to trimming and J lost 0 bases; unmatched junction nucleotides: 4. Germline V gene lookup returns CDR1 LNHDA and CDR2 SQIVND (reference sequence). CDR3 loop: CASSVGGNSGANVLTF. The CDR3 DNA sequence: TGTGCCAGTAGTGTGGGAGGGAACTCTGGGGCCAACGTCCTGACTTTC. The entire variable domain, with the rest obtained from reference TRBV19 and TRBJ2-6, is as follows: DGGITQSPKYLFRKEGQNVTLSCEQNLNHDAMYWYRQDPGQGLRLIYYSQIVNDFQKGDIAEGYSVSREKKESFPLTVTSAQKNPTAFYLCASSVGGNSGANVLTFGAGSRLTVL.

The sample holds many counts of this clonotype. The J gene is TRBJ2-7, the V gene TRBV7-6; D call uncertain. Germline CDR1 reads SGHVS; CDR2 reads FNYEAQ. The CDR3 spans 14 residues. The V end was cut by 0 bases, the J end by 2 bases, with 8 bases between. CDR3 protein: CASSLARGAYEQYF. The CDR3 DNA sequence: TGTGCCAGCAGCTTAGCGAGAGGCGCCTACGAGCAGTACTTC.

This clonotype was counted ten times or more. The chain combines TRBV2 with TRBJ2-1, with a weak D call TRBD2 (6 bases). The germline V gene encodes CDR1 SNHLY and CDR2 FYNNEI. The length of the CDR3 is 15 residues. V was shortened by 8 bases and J by 3 bases, with 17 bases between the two germline ends. CDR3 amino acids: CASLLSRDHYNEQFF. The CDR3 DNA follows: TGTGCCAGCCTTCTATCGCGGGACCACTACAATGAGCAGTTCTTC. Variable domain in full (rest from reference TRBV2 and TRBJ2-1): EPEVTQTPSHQVTQMGQEVILRCVPISNHLYFYWYRQILGQKVEFLVSFYNNEISEKSEIFDDQFSVERPDGSNFTLKIRSTKLEDSAMYFCASLLSRDHYNEQFFGPGTRLTVL.

This chain connects TRBV10-3 to TRBJ1-1, with 7 bases that match TRBD1. V trimming: 1 base; J trimming: 8 bases; junction bases outside the gene matches: 7. Germline loops: CDR1 ENHRY, CDR2 SYGVKD. The CDR3 consists of 14 residues. CDR3 protein: CAISELTGSLEAFF. For the CDR3, the DNA is TGTGCCATCAGTGAGTTGACAGGGTCCCTGGAAGCTTTCTTT.

To note about this clonotype: A read error likely explains this, since a far larger clone differs by one base. The chain is built from TRBV11-2 and TRBJ2-5, with TRBD2 matching over 13 bases. The CDR3 totals 16 residues. Germline V lookup: CDR1 SGHAT, CDR2 FQNNGV. The V and J ends lost 4 bases and 11 bases, in that order; junction bases with no gene match: 13. The CDR3 loop is CASSSRTSGRRYEQYF. For the CDR3, the DNA is TGTGCCAGCAGCTCCCGGACTAGCGGGAGAAGGTATGAGCAGTACTTC.

This clonotype was counted many times. The rearrangement links TRBV6-1 to TRBJ1-2; TRBD1 matches at 8 bases. The germline CDR1 and CDR2 sequences are MNHNS and SASEGT. The CDR3 sequence is 14 residues long. The V and J ends lost 6 bases and 5 bases, in that order; junction bases with no gene match: 8. The CDR3 region is CASRRTGLGYGYTF. For the CDR3, the DNA is TGTGCCAGCAGGAGGACAGGGTTGGGGTATGGCTACACCTTC.

This clonotype was detected many times. The V call is TRBV2, the J call TRBJ2-3; 11 bases map to TRBD2. Trimming took 4 bases from V and 1 from J; bases not matched to a gene: 19. The germline CDR1 and CDR2 sequences are SNHLY and FYNNEI. This CDR3 has 21 amino acids. For the CDR3, the DNA is TGTGCCAGCAGTGTTGGAGGGCCTAGCGGGAGGAGAGTTAGCGGCACAGATACGCAGTATTTT. Its translation is CASSVGGPSGRRVSGTDTQYF.

This clonotype showed up many times. J is TRBJ2-7 and V is TRBV28; D uncertain. V was pared by 1 base and J by 2 bases, with 9 bases between. Germline CDR1 and CDR2: MDHEN and SYDVKM. This CDR3 contains 14 residues. The CDR3 DNA reads TGTGCCAGCAGTTTATTCGACCGAACCTACGAGCAGTACTTC. Amino acid sequence: CASSLFDRTYEQYF.

This clonotype appeared many times. This chain joins TRBV7-2 and TRBJ2-1; a possible D gene is TRBD2 (6 bases). CDR1 is SGHTA and CDR2 is FQGNSA in the germline V gene. CDR3 length equals 13 residues. In DNA form, the CDR3 reads TGTGTTGGCTCTAGCGACTCCTACAATGAGCAGTTCTTC. It specifies CVGSSDSYNEQFF.

The chain carries TRBV29-1 and TRBJ2-2; TRBD1 might be the D (6 bases). This CDR3 spans 14 amino acids. The germline V gene has CDR1 SQVTM and CDR2 ANQGSEA. Trimming shortened V by 6 bases and J by 5 bases, and 16 bases separated the two germline ends. In DNA form, the CDR3 reads TGCAGCGTACGGGACAAGGGTAATACCGGGGAGCTGTTTTTT. Protein: CSVRDKGNTGELFF.

This clonotype has only a few counts. V usage is TRBV20-1 and J usage is TRBJ2-5; 12 nucleotides match TRBD2. CDR3 length: 15 residues. The germline CDR1 and CDR2 sequences are DFQATT and SNEGSKA (reference sequence). This chain's CDR3 is CGVAAGLAGKETQYF. CDR3 in DNA: TGCGGGGTAGCCGCCGGACTAGCGGGAAAAGAGACCCAGTACTTC.

The chain links TRBV30 to TRBJ2-7, with TRBD1 matching 10 bases. This CDR3 has 13 residues. Germline V gene data show CDR1 as GTSNPN and CDR2 as SVGIG (reference sequence). V dropped 3 bases and J dropped 6; count of bases not matched to a gene: 5. The CDR3 here is CAWRGTGEGEQYF. In DNA form, the CDR3 reads TGTGCCTGGAGGGGGACAGGGGAAGGCGAGCAGTACTTC.

The rearrangement uses TRBV6-1 and TRBJ1-1, with D perhaps matching TRBD1 (5 bases). The CDR3 contains 14 residues. The V gene lost 8 bases and the J gene lost 1 base, with 14 bases spanning the gap. Germline V gene data show CDR1 as MNHNS and CDR2 as SASEGT. CDR3 nucleotides: TGTGCCAGCGTCCCCCTGGGGCAGAACACTGAAGCTTTCTTT. Protein product: CASVPLGQNTEAFF.

This CDR3 reads CAWSVRLIRGYNEQFF. The CDR3 DNA reads as TGTGCCTGGAGTGTACGTCTTATTAGGGGATACAATGAGCAGTTCTTC. The V and J genes are TRBV30 and TRBJ2-1; D may be TRBD1 (5 bases). The CDR3 totals 16 residues. Deletions cut 0 bases from V and 4 bases from J, with 16 bases between. Germline V CDR1 and CDR2: GTSNPN, SVGIG (reference sequence).

The chain recombines TRBV24-1 with TRBJ2-3; TRBD2 matches at 10 bases. Germline-derived CDR1 and CDR2 are KGHDR and SFDVKD. Losses at the gene ends were 9 bases for V and 3 bases for J; bases not matched to a gene: 5. This CDR3 is built from 14 residues. The CDR3 DNA sequence: TGTGCCACCGCCGATAGCGGGAGGACAGATACGCAGTATTTT. It translates to CATADSGRTDTQYF.

The sample holds a few counts of this clonotype. The chain joins TRBV20-1 to TRBJ2-7; 11 bases align to TRBD2. Germline V gives CDR1 DFQATT, CDR2 SNEGSKA (reference sequence). J gave up 4 bases and V 5 bases, and 10 bases lay outside the gene matches. This CDR3 is built from 15 residues. The CDR3 is CSAYTTSGSPYEQYF. The CDR3 nucleotides read TGCAGTGCTTACACTACTAGCGGGAGCCCTTACGAGCAGTACTTC.

As regards this clonotype: Possible read error: a much larger clone is one base away. The V and J genes are TRBV28 and TRBJ2-5; D perhaps matches TRBD2 (6 bases). The CDR3 spans 16 residues. V was shortened by 7 bases and J by 11 bases, with 29 bases between the two germline ends. Germline CDR1 is MDHEN and CDR2 is SYDVKM. In DNA form, the CDR3 reads TGTGCCAGCATAGGGAGCGGGTTGAGCTCCTACAATGAGCAGTACTTC. Encoded protein: CASIGSGLSSYNEQYF.

In this sample, this clonotype turned up many times. This sequence joins TRBV28 and TRBJ2-7; D remains ambiguous. This CDR3 region has 11 residues. Trimming took 6 bases from V and 4 from J, leaving 7 bases between them. From germline, CDR1 is MDHEN and CDR2 SYDVKM. This CDR3 is CASRGLYEQYF. The CDR3 nucleotides read TGTGCCAGCAGGGGCTTATACGAGCAGTACTTC.

The rearrangement uses TRBV18 and TRBJ1-3; D may be TRBD1 (5 bases). The V end was cut by 1 base, the J end by 3 bases, with 19 bases between. Germline V CDR1 and CDR2: KGHSH, LQKENI. The CDR3 spans 18 residues. CDR3 residues: CASSPLSGPPRRGNTIYF. CDR3 nucleotide sequence: TGTGCCAGCTCACCACTTTCAGGGCCTCCTCGACGTGGAAACACCATATATTTT.

The table lists this clonotype with many counts. V and J are TRBV11-3 and TRBJ2-2; D is unclear. CDR3 length equals 13 residues. Germline V gene data show CDR1 as SGHNT and CDR2 as YENEEA. Trimming took 5 bases from V and 5 from J, leaving 9 bases between them. The CDR3 spells CASSQESTGELFF. CDR3 in DNA: TGTGCCAGCAGCCAAGAAAGTACCGGGGAGCTGTTTTTT.